This T cell receptor beta chain is from a study of response to subunit inactivated influenza vaccine. Study findings and constraints: Authors suggested each seasonal influenza vaccination recruits few new T cells.

A note on this clonotype: Antigen specificity is unknown.

Germline loops: CDR1 ENHRY, CDR2 SYGVKD. Between the trimmed V and J ends, which lost 8 bases and 1 base, there was a span of 11 bases. The CDR3 length is 13 residues. TCRdb fed the RT-PCR reads into MiXCR, producing one record per CDR3 protein. The sample lists 600,000 to 700,000 distinct CDR3 sequences, less than 15% occurring once. Specimen: PBMCs from blood, collected around 14 days before vaccination. This rearrangement joins TRBV10-3 to TRBJ1-1, with D unclear. The TCR sequence derives from a man in his fifties who received an inactivated influenza vaccine. CDR3: CAIGPGTNTEAFF. As DNA, the CDR3 is TGTGCCATCGGTCCGGGAACGAACACTGAAGCTTTCTTT.